Reported below is one TCR beta chain. Its antigen has not been determined. The input lacks base qualities; no much larger clone sits a single base away. Library preparation used UMI-ligation and nested PCR. The ligated cDNA was amplified in four rounds of PCR with nested alpha and beta constant region primers together with the SP2 primer. TCR RNA was reverse transcribed with SuperScript IV using alpha and beta constant region primers for the blood and skin samples. Using T4 RNA ligase 1, an oligonucleotide carrying both the Illumina SP2 primer and a UMI was ligated onto the 3' end of the cDNA. To prevent hairpin formation, the 12-nucleotide UMI was made up of two random hexamers with an eight-base spacer between them. From the second PCR onward, TCR alpha and beta chain libraries were processed separately, and dual indexing was applied for multiplexing. After pooling, the indexed libraries were analyzed by capillary electrophoresis and sequenced on either an Illumina MiSeq or NextSeq. To boost base diversity and improve cluster recognition, PhiX DNA at about 5-7.5% was spiked into the libraries. Regarding the original processing steps: Demultiplexor pulled UMIs out of read 2, joined the UMIs with the TCR sequence from read 1, and separated reads according to sample indices. V and J genes and V-J junctions were identified by Decombinator, and each TCR was assigned a five-part identifier that included V and J deletions. Collapsinator relied on UMIs to correct both sequencing errors and PCR amplification heterogeneity, producing a UMI-based abundance for each TCR. Identifiers were converted to nucleotide sequence by CDR3Translator and translated to amino acids, and CDR3 regions were extracted on the basis of terminal motifs. After normalization to the amount of input RNA, error-corrected alpha and beta TCR counts from blood and skin were compared. TCRdb applied fastp at Q25 and MiXCR to the public reads, then kept only in-frame beta chains. One record per CDR3 amino acid sequence lists the most common genes and DNA. TCRdb's processing, not the authors', yielded these V and J calls. This sample comprises 20,000 to 25,000 distinct CDR3 sequences, around 6% of them detected only once. The ten largest clones add up to under 7.5% of the sample.

Reading the label with the study, this specimen's treatment or condition is: skin biopsy from PPD injection site in Mantoux-positive individual. Using 3' ligation of a UMI-containing oligonucleotide to TCR cDNA, the study laid out a robust and sensitive protocol to amplify, sequence and analyze TCRs. Tuberculin skin test biopsies came from sites injected with PPD in individuals with a positive Mantoux test. Total RNA was used without cell sorting and was treated with RQ1 DNase before reverse transcription, with a target input of about 1 to 1000 ng. To check how robust the pipeline was in samples where T cells make up a minority population, libraries were built from skin biopsies and whole blood. This record belongs to a study of naive and memory T cell subsets (dated by TCRdb to 2015 to 2018). With respect to the entire study: The figure summarizing these samples reported roughly 10 blood donors, 7 tuberculin skin test biopsies and 3 saline control biopsies. Skin biopsies were taken from tuberculin skin test sites or from saline-injected control sites and were processed for RNA extraction as described before. PCR2 was typically a SYBR Green qPCR stopped at a set threshold; low-input samples could instead use end-point PCR (roughly 6 cycles).

Summary of the overall study and its limitations: The larger number of TCRs at tuberculin skin test sites was interpreted as T cell infiltration of a delayed type IV hypersensitivity reaction. TCR sequences were reportedly recovered from both types of skin biopsy, with far more TCRs being found at tuberculin skin test sites. The paper did not give details on skin biopsy collection and RNA processing but referred to earlier studies for those details. The RNA-based method was acknowledged to be potentially sensitive to changes in TCR transcripts with T cell activation and differentiation.

The clonotype was recovered from an adult in good health. The starting material was skin, obtained from a tuberculin skin test site.

The CDR3 in this case is CASSPGGWNEQFF. The nucleotide sequence reads as follows: TGTGCCAGCAGTCCTGGGGGATGGAATGAGCAGTTCTTC. The chain is encoded by TRBV7-2 joined to TRBJ2-1; the D segment might be TRBD1 or TRBD2, since each matches 5 bases. The junction carries 13 bases between V and J, which are trimmed by 6 bases and 7 bases respectively. Including the terminal cysteine and phenylalanine, the CDR3 comprises 13 residues. Only CDR3 DNA remains: 39 bases, in frame from the first base. CDR1 and CDR2, per the germline V gene, are SGHTA and FQGNSA. The CDR3, completed at both ends by the reference TRBV7-2 and TRBJ2-1 genes, gives the full variable domain GAGVSQSPSNKVTEKGKDVELRCDPISGHTALYWYRQSLGQGLEFLIYFQGNSAPDKSGLPSDRFSAERTGGSVSTLTIQRTQQEDSAVYLCASSPGGWNEQFFGPGTRLTVL.